One and the same sample provided the 29 T cell receptor beta chains below, sequenced in a study of cytomegalovirus exposure and HLA in healthy donors. This PCR relied on a set of 60 Vbeta primers and 13 Jbeta primers. Some clones are missing from TCRdb's copy, which holds only in-frame ones; the method was immunoSEQ multiplex PCR. The repertoire has 170,000 or so clones, just over 75% of them found once; the top ten carry less than 4.5%. Sample: PBMCs. These receptors all come from a woman aged 55-70 years in good health and CMV-seropositive.

The chain carries TRBV5-4 and TRBJ2-2; 9 bases map to TRBD2. Trimming removed 3 bases from V and 1 base from J; junction bases left unmatched: 10. The CDR3 sequence is 18 residues long. From germline, CDR1 is SGHNT and CDR2 YYREEE (reference sequence). The CDR3 DNA sequence: TGTGCCAGCAGCTCGCAAACCCTAGCGGGACTGAACACCGGGGAGCTGTTTTTT. Translating it yields CASSSQTLAGLNTGELFF.

This rearrangement joins TRBV30 to TRBJ1-5; the D gene is possibly TRBD1 (5 bases). V was clipped by 2 bases and J by 2 bases, with 7 bases between them. This CDR3 is 13 amino acids long. Germline V gene lookup returns CDR1 GTSNPN and CDR2 SVGIG (reference sequence). CDR3 DNA: TGTGCCTGGAGTCGCAGGGGCAATCAGCCCCAGCATTTT. Translated, it gives CAWSRRGNQPQHF.

The chain joins TRBV29-1 to TRBJ2-2; perhaps TRBD1 as D (6 bases). Trimming removed 6 bases at V and 0 bases at J, with 14 bases between. The CDR3 runs to 15 residues. The germline CDR1 and CDR2 sequences are SQVTM and ANQGSEA. CDR3 DNA sequence: TGCAGCGTCCGAATACAGGGAACGAACACCGGGGAGCTGTTTTTT. It codes for CSVRIQGTNTGELFF.

This clone is a singleton in its sample. For the CDR3, the DNA is TGTGCCAGCAGGAAACAGGGGGCAACCTACAATGAGCAGTTCTTC. It encodes CASRKQGATYNEQFF. The chain carries TRBV6-5 and TRBJ2-1; TRBD1 aligns across 9 bases. Trimming removed 6 bases from V and 2 bases from J; junction bases left unmatched: 5. The V gene's germline CDR1 is MNHEY and CDR2 SVGAGI. The CDR3 sequence is 15 residues long.

The chain employs TRBV28 and TRBJ1-4; 10 nucleotides agree with TRBD1. Germline lookup yields CDR1 MDHEN and CDR2 SYDVKM. The CDR3 covers 14 residues. The ends lost 6 bases at V and 7 bases at J; junction bases unmatched: 5. For the CDR3, the DNA is TGTGCCAGCAGAGAGACAGGGGGCGGTGAAAAACTGTTTTTT. Translation gives CASRETGGGEKLFF. The whole variable domain, remainder taken from reference TRBV28 and TRBJ1-4, is DVKVTQSSRYLVKRTGEKVFLECVQDMDHENMFWYRQDPGLGLRLIYFSYDVKMKEKGDIPEGYSVSREKKERFSLILESASTNQTSMYLCASRETGGGEKLFFGSGTQLSVL.

This clone appeared many times. This chain uses TRBV11-1 with TRBJ1-2; weak D call: TRBD1 (6 bases). The germline gives CDR1 SGHAT, CDR2 FQDESV (reference sequence). This CDR3 comprises 11 residues. Deletions cut 4 bases from V and 6 bases from J, with 6 bases between. The CDR3 loop reads CASSYRDGYTF. In DNA, the CDR3 is TGTGCCAGCAGCTACAGGGATGGCTACACCTTC.

This rearrangement joins TRBV6-5 to TRBJ1-4; D is perhaps TRBD1 (5 bases). Per the germline V gene, CDR1 is MNHEY and CDR2 is SVGAGI. The V gene lost 6 bases and the J gene lost 8 bases, with 16 bases spanning the gap. The CDR3 length is 14 residues. The CDR3 DNA is TGTGCCAGCAGGGGGGGGAGGGGACGAGAAAAACTGTTTTTT. Translation: CASRGGRGREKLFF.

Only a few counts were recorded for this clone. The rearrangement joins TRBV10-3 to TRBJ1-1; D uncertain. Germline CDR1 is ENHRY and CDR2 is SYGVKD. The CDR3 sequence is 14 residues long. Trimming removed 4 bases from V and 0 bases from J, with 9 bases in between. The CDR3 DNA follows: TGTGCCATCAGTGCCAACAGCATGAACACTGAAGCTTTCTTT. This sequence encodes CAISANSMNTEAFF.

The genes are TRBV5-1 and TRBJ2-1; TRBD2 matches at 11 bases. Germline V lookup: CDR1 SGHRS, CDR2 YFSETQ. This CDR3 spans 15 amino acids. After removal of 2 bases from V and 3 bases from J, the junction contained 1 base not matched to a gene. CDR3 nucleotide sequence: TGCGCCAGCAGCTTTAGCGGGGGGGTCTACAATGAGCAGTTCTTC. As protein: CASSFSGGVYNEQFF. Full variable domain (rest looked up from reference TRBV5-1 and TRBJ2-1): KAGVTQTPRYLIKTRGQQVTLSCSPISGHRSVSWYQQTPGQGLQFLFEYFSETQRNKGNFPGRFSGRQFSNSRSEMNVSTLELGDSALYLCASSFSGGVYNEQFFGPGTRLTVL.

V is TRBV5-6 and J is TRBJ1-5; 7 bases line up with TRBD1. Germline trimming cut 3 bases from V and 0 bases from J; bases unmatched to any gene: 6. The CDR3 runs to 16 residues. Germline loops: CDR1 SGHDT, CDR2 YYEEEE. The CDR3: CASSSQGQSSNQPQHF. The CDR3 DNA follows: TGTGCCAGCAGCTCCCAGGGACAGAGTAGCAATCAGCCCCAGCATTTT.

The V gene is TRBV18, the J gene TRBJ2-7; TRBD1 matches 8 bases. Germline lookup yields CDR1 KGHSH and CDR2 LQKENI. The CDR3 has 13 amino acids. Losses at the gene ends were 0 bases for V and 7 bases for J; bases not matched to a gene: 2. The CDR3 region has the DNA TGTGCCAGCTCACCACCCGACAGGGGTGAGCAGTACTTC. The encoded protein is CASSPPDRGEQYF.

The gene calls are TRBV27 and TRBJ2-5, with TRBD2 matching 11 bases. The J call is doubtful: the DNA matches TRBJ2-7 better. This CDR3 contains 16 residues. CDR1 MNHEY and CDR2 SMNVEV come from the germline V gene (reference sequence). CDR3 loop: CASSLGTSGPSYEQYF. In DNA form, the CDR3 reads TGTGCCAGCAGTTTAGGGACTAGCGGACCTTCCTACGAGCAGTACTTC.

The V call is TRBV5-1, the J call TRBJ2-7, with TRBD1 matching over 9 bases. Germline loops: CDR1 SGHRS, CDR2 YFSETQ. The CDR3 length is 14 residues. Trimming at V came to 3 bases and at J to 2 bases, leaving 3 bases not matched to a gene. For the CDR3, the DNA is TGCGCCAGCAGCTACGGACAGGGGCCCTACGAGCAGTACTTC. It translates to CASSYGQGPYEQYF.

This chain uses TRBV4-3 with TRBJ1-2; 12 nucleotides line up with TRBD1. The J segment lost 6 bases and the V segment lost 1 base, leaving 12 bases of the junction unmatched. This CDR3 spans 18 amino acids. CDR1 and CDR2 (germline): LGHNA, YSLEER. The CDR3 DNA is TGCGCCAGCAGCCAAGTTTCCGGGACAGGGGGCGCGAGGAATGGCTACACCTTC. It encodes CASSQVSGTGGARNGYTF.

This chain links TRBV5-1 with TRBJ2-7; tentative D call: TRBD1 (5 bases). The germline CDR1 and CDR2 sequences are SGHRS and YFSETQ. The CDR3 has 13 residues. Trimming took off 5 bases at V and 6 bases at J, with 15 bases between the two ends. The CDR3 DNA reads TGCGCCAGCAGTCCAACACAGGTGCCCGAGCAGTACTTC. It codes for CASSPTQVPEQYF. Based on the CDR3 plus reference TRBV5-1 and TRBJ2-7, the full variable domain is KAGVTQTPRYLIKTRGQQVTLSCSPISGHRSVSWYQQTPGQGLQFLFEYFSETQRNKGNFPGRFSGRQFSNSRSEMNVSTLELGDSALYLCASSPTQVPEQYFGPGTRLTVT.

The CDR3 spells CASSLGTTVGTEAFF. CDR3 bases: TGTGCCAGCAGCTTGGGAACGACAGTGGGCACTGAAGCTTTCTTT. The chain employs TRBV7-9 and TRBJ1-1, with D perhaps matching TRBD1 (5 bases). V was cut by 3 bases and J by 4 bases, with 15 bases left in between. CDR1 and CDR2 (germline): SEHNR, FQNEAQ (reference sequence). This CDR3 comprises 15 residues.

This clone appeared a few times. The rearrangement joins TRBV15 to TRBJ2-1, with 13 bases aligning to TRBD2. Losses at the gene ends were 2 bases for V and 5 bases for J; bases not matched to a gene: 9. Germline V gives CDR1 LNHNV, CDR2 YYDKDF (reference sequence). The CDR3 has 18 residues. CDR3 bases: TGTGCCACCAGCAGATTAGATGGGACTAGCGGGATGGACAATGAGCAGTTCTTC. This codes for CATSRLDGTSGMDNEQFF. The variable domain in full, with the rest retrieved from reference TRBV15 and TRBJ2-1, is DAMVIQNPRYQVTQFGKPVTLSCSQTLNHNVMYWYQQKSSQAPKLLFHYYDKDFNNEADTPDNFQSRRPNTSFCFLDIRSPGLGDTAMYLCATSRLDGTSGMDNEQFFGPGTRLTVL.

V gene TRBV9 combines with J gene TRBJ2-4, with TRBD2 identical over 9 bases. CDR1 and CDR2 (germline): SGDLS, YYNGEE. CDR3 length: 17 amino acids. J gave up 11 bases and V 4 bases, and 19 bases lay outside the gene matches. The CDR3 bases are TGTGCCAGCAGCCTAACCTCCGGGCTAGCGGGATTAGAGGTTCAGTACTTC. Its protein product is CASSLTSGLAGLEVQYF.

In nucleotides, the CDR3 is TGTGCCAGCAGCTTCCAGGCTTCCTACGAGCAGTACTTC. It is translated as CASSFQASYEQYF. The V gene is TRBV7-3, the J gene TRBJ2-7; D is unresolved. Germline assignment: CDR1 SGHTA and CDR2 FQGTGA. The CDR3 runs to 13 residues. Deletions cut 3 bases from V and 1 base from J, with 7 bases between.

The count of this clone is one. The chain carries TRBV4-1 and TRBJ1-2; weak D call: TRBD1 (6 bases). Germline values: CDR1 MGHRA, CDR2 YSYEKL. The CDR3 sequence is 17 residues long. V lost 2 bases to trimming and J lost 7 bases, with 23 bases between them. The chain's CDR3 is CASSQPNLFGQSFGYTF. The CDR3 DNA is TGCGCCAGCAGCCAACCGAACCTATTCGGACAGTCGTTTGGCTACACCTTC.

This clone came up once. The chain couples TRBV5-8 to TRBJ2-3; TRBD2 is a possible D gene (5 bases). The germline V gene encodes CDR1 SGHTS and CDR2 YDEGEE. This CDR3 contains 15 residues. Trimming took off 4 bases at V and 1 base at J, with 13 bases between the two ends. The CDR3 reads CASSQARGGTDTQYF. The CDR3 nucleotides are TGTGCCAGCAGCCAGGCTCGGGGAGGCACAGATACGCAGTATTTT.

The chain recombines TRBV5-1 with TRBJ1-4; D call uncertain. The ends were cut back, 5 bases at V and 0 bases at J, with 8 bases in the middle. The germline V gene has CDR1 SGHRS and CDR2 YFSETQ. This CDR3 region has 14 residues. DNA of the CDR3: TGCGCCAGCAGGTTAAGCGCAACTAATGAAAAACTGTTTTTT. Encoded protein: CASRLSATNEKLFF.

Comment on this clone: A read error may produce the germline difference seen at one junction end. The sample carries other DNA sequences with the same CDR3. This chain connects TRBV19 to TRBJ1-5; D remains ambiguous. Germline CDR1 and CDR2: LNHDA and SQIVND (reference sequence). The CDR3 loop spans 13 amino acids. The CDR3 coding sequence is TGTGCCAGCAGTATCTACGACAATCAGCCCCAGCATTTT. This gives the protein CASSIYDNQPQHF.

The chain carries TRBV7-2 and TRBJ2-2; 8 nucleotides align to TRBD2. Trimming at V came to 7 bases and at J to 1 base, leaving 11 bases not matched to a gene. Germline lookup yields CDR1 SGHTA and CDR2 FQGNSA. The CDR3 is 17 amino acids. The chain's CDR3 is CASNFGGGRLNTGELFF. The CDR3 DNA is TGTGCCAGCAACTTCGGGGGGGGAAGACTGAACACCGGGGAGCTGTTTTTT.

The chain combines TRBV5-1 with TRBJ2-3; D perhaps matches TRBD1 (6 bases). The V end was cut by 0 bases, the J end by 3 bases, with 8 bases between. CDR3 size: 14 residues. The germline gives CDR1 SGHRS, CDR2 YFSETQ. DNA for the CDR3: TGCGCCAGCAGCTTGGGGGACAAGACAGATACGCAGTATTTT. It encodes CASSLGDKTDTQYF.

This chain uses TRBV18 with TRBJ1-4; the match to TRBD1 covers 9 bases. V lost 3 bases to trimming and J lost 4 bases; unmatched junction nucleotides: 0. This CDR3 spans 14 amino acids. Germline assignment: CDR1 KGHSH and CDR2 LQKENI. The CDR3 spells CASSPGQGNEKLFF. CDR3 bases: TGTGCCAGCTCACCGGGACAGGGTAATGAAAAACTGTTTTTT.

This clone was found a few times. The rearrangement uses TRBV27 and TRBJ2-7; TRBD2 aligns across 8 bases. The J segment lost 7 bases and the V segment lost 5 bases, leaving 7 bases of the junction unmatched. Looked up from germline, CDR1 is MNHEY and CDR2 is SMNVEV (reference sequence). The CDR3 has 13 residues. The DNA for the CDR3 is TGTGCCAGCAGTCCAGGGACTAGGAATGAGCAGTACTTC. Translation: CASSPGTRNEQYF.

This clone was counted a few times. In nucleotides, the CDR3 is TGCGCCAGCAGTGAAGGATTGGGACACTCCCCGAACACCGGGGAGCTGTTTTTT. Amino acids: CASSEGLGHSPNTGELFF. This chain links TRBV10-1 with TRBJ2-2; a possible D gene is TRBD1 (6 bases). Germline V gene data show CDR1 as WNHNN and CDR2 as SYGVQD (reference sequence). The CDR3 runs to 18 residues. Trimming took 3 bases from V and 0 from J, leaving 17 bases between them.

Here the CDR3 reads CASTPPRGLAGGQSYEQYF. The CDR3, as DNA: TGTGCCAGCACTCCTCCGAGGGGACTAGCGGGAGGGCAGTCCTACGAGCAGTACTTC. This rearrangement joins TRBV7-9 to TRBJ2-7; TRBD2 matches at 16 bases. V was clipped by 7 bases and J by 1 base; unmatched bases: 13. The germline V gene encodes CDR1 SEHNR and CDR2 FQNEAQ (reference sequence). The CDR3 totals 19 residues.